The T cell receptor (beta chain) described here comes from a study of T cells in Graves' hyperthyroidism and ophthalmopathy. This clonotype was recorded at least ten times. Its antigen is unidentified. General study points: Ophthalmopathy was separated from stable hyperthyroidism by a 13 V-J model. Most clonotypes expanded in the thyroid (above 0.001) were also present in blood.

The study enrolled patients aged 18 to 65 with newly diagnosed hyperthyroidism of under 2 months' duration. Not enrolled were patients with uncontrolled infection, other autoimmune disease, pregnancy or lactation. Regions amplified from RNA transcripts were the TCR beta CDR3 regions. In the first-round RT-PCR of the TCR CDR3, the HTBI primer set was used. TCRdb processed the multiplex PCR reads anew with MiXCR; each CDR3 protein has one entry. Among hundreds of thousands of distinct CDR3 sequences listed, roughly 32% were seen once. Germline V gene data show CDR1 as SGHAT and CDR2 as FQNNGV. The CDR3 spans 16 residues. The V and J ends lost 5 bases and 4 bases respectively, with 20 bases between them.

Source material: blood. The V call is TRBV11-2, the J call TRBJ1-2; perhaps TRBD1 as D (5 bases). This sequence was found in a woman aged 40 to 49 with Graves' hyperthyroidism. This CDR3 is CASSPVEGRTFYGYTF. CDR3 DNA sequence: TGTGCCAGCAGCCCCGTAGAGGGACGGACCTTCTATGGCTACACCTTC.